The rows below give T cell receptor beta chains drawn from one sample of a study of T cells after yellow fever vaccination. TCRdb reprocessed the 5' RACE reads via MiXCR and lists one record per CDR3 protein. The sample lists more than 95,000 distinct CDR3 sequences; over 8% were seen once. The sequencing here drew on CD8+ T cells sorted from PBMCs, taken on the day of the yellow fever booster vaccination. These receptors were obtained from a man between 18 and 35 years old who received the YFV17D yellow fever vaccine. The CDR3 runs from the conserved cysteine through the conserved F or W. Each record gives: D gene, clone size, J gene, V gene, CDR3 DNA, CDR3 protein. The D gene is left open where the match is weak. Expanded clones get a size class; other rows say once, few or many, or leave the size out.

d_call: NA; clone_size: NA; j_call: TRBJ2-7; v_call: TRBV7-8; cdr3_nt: TGTGCCAGCAGCCCCGGGACGGTCAGCTCCTACGAGCAGTACTTC; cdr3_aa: CASSPGTVSSYEQYF
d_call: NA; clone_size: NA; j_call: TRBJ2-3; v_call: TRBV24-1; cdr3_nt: TGTGCCACCAGTGGCTTTCCGGGAGATACGCAGTATTTT; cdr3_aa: CATSGFPGDTQYF
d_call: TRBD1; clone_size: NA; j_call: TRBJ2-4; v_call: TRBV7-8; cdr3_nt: TGTGCCAGCAGCGCGGACAGGGATAAAAACATTCAGTACTTC; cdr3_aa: CASSADRDKNIQYF
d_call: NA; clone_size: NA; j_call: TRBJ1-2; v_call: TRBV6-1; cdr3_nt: TGTGCCAGCAAGGCTTCCGCGTATGGCTACACCTTC; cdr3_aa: CASKASAYGYTF
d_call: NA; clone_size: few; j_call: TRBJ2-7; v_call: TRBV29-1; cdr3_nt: TGCAGCGTTGAGTTTCGTGGGGGTGAGGATTACGAGCAGTACTTC; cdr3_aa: CSVEFRGGEDYEQYF
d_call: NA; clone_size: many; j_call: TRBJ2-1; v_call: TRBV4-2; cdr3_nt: TGTGCCAGCGGGGGGCCCCTTCTTAGCTCCTACAATGAGCAGTTCTTC; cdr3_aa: CASGGPLLSSYNEQFF
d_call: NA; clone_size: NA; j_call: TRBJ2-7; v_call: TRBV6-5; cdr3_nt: TGTGCCAGCAGTCCGAAATACGAGCAGTACTTC; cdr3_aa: CASSPKYEQYF
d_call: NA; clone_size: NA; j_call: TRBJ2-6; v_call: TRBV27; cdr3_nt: TGTGCCAGCAGTAACTCTGGGGCCAACGTCCTGACTTTC; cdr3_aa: CASSNSGANVLTF
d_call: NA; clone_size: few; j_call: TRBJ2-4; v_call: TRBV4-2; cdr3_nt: TGTGCCAGCAGCCAAGAGTTGGCCAGAGCCAAAAACATTCAGTACTTC; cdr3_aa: CASSQELARAKNIQYF
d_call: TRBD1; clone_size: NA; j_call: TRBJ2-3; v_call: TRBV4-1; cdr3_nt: TGCGCCAGCAGCCCAGGGACAGTCCAGGTTGCAGATACGCAGTATTTT; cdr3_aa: CASSPGTVQVADTQYF
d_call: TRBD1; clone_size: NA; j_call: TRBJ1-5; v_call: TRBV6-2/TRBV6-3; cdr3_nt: TGTGCCAGCAGTTACGTGAGAGACAGGGGGCGCCTCGGCAATCAGCCCCAGCATTTT; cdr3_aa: CASSYVRDRGRLGNQPQHF
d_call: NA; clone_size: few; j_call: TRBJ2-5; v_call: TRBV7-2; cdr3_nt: TGTGCCAGCAGCTTAGATACGGCAGGGAGGTACCAAGAGACCCAGTACTTC; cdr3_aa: CASSLDTAGRYQETQYF
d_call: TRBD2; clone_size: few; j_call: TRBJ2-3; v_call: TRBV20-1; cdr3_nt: TGCAGTGCTAGTAGGCTAGCGGGGGTCACAGATACGCAGTATTTT; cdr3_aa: CSASRLAGVTDTQYF
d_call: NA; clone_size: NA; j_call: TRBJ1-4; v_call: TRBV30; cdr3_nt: TGTGCCTGGACTTTGGGGCAAGGTGAAAAACTGTTTTTT; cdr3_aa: CAWTLGQGEKLFF
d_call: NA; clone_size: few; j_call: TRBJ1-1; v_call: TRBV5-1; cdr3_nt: TGCGCCAGCAGCTTGGCCTATATCGGGGGCAAGACGGAAGCTTTCTTT; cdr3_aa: CASSLAYIGGKTEAFF
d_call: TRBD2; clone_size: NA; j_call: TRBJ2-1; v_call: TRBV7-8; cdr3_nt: TGTGCCAGCAGCTTAGAATTAGCGGGGGACTCCTACAATGAGCAGTTCTTC; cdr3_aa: CASSLELAGDSYNEQFF
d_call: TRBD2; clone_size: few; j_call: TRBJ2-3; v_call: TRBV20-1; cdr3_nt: TGCAGTGCTGACCAGGCGGGGGGGCCAACAGATACGCAGTATTTT; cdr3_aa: CSADQAGGPTDTQYF
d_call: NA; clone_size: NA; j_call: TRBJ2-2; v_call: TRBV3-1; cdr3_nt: TGTGCCAGCAGCCCAACAAGGGGATATTACGCCGGGGAGCTGTTTTTT; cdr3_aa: CASSPTRGYYAGELFF
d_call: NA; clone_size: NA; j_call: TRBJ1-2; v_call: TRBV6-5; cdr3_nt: TGTGCCAGCAGTCTTTCGCTTCAGGGGAGGTATGGCTACACCTTC; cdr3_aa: CASSLSLQGRYGYTF
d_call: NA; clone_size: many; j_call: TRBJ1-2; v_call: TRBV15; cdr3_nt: TGTGCCACCAGCAGAGAAAGGACGGCGAACTATGGCTACACCTTC; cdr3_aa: CATSRERTANYGYTF
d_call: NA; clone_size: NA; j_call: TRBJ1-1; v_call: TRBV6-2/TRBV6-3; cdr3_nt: TGTGCCAGCAGCAGAACTGTCACTGAAGCTTTCTTT; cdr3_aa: CASSRTVTEAFF
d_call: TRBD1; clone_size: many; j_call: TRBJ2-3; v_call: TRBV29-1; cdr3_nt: TGCAGCGTTGAAGGCGGGGACAGGGTTTCAGATACGCAGTATTTT; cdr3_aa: CSVEGGDRVSDTQYF
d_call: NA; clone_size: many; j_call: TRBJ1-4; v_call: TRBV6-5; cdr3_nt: TGTGCCAGCAGTAAAATTGGAAATGAAAAACTGTTTTTT; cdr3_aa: CASSKIGNEKLFF
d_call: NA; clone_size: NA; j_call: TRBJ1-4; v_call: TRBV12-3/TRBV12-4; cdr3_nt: TGTGCCAGCAGTTTAAGTGCAACTAATGAAAAACTGTTTTTT; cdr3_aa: CASSLSATNEKLFF
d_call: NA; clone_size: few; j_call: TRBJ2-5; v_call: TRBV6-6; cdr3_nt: TGTGCCAGCAGTTACTCGATTGAAGAGACCCAGTACTTC; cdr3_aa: CASSYSIEETQYF
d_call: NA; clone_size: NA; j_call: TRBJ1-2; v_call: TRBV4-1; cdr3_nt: TGCGCCAGCAGCCAAGATCCCGGACCGTATTGGTATGGCTACACCTTC; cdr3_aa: CASSQDPGPYWYGYTF